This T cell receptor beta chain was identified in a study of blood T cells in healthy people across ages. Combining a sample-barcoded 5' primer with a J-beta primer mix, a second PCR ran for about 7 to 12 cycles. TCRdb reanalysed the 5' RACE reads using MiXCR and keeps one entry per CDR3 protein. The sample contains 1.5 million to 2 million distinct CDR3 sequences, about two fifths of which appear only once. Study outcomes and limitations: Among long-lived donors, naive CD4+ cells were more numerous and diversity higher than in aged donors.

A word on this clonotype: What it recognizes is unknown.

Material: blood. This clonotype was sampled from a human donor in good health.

The CDR3 nucleotides read TGTGCCAGCAGCACAGGAGGGAGAGGAAACATTCAGTACTTC. Protein sequence: CASSTGGRGNIQYF. The rearrangement links TRBV6-1 to TRBJ2-4, with D perhaps matching TRBD2 (6 bases). This CDR3 has 14 residues. Germline V CDR1 and CDR2: MNHNS, SASEGT. V lost 6 bases and J lost 6, with 15 bases in between.